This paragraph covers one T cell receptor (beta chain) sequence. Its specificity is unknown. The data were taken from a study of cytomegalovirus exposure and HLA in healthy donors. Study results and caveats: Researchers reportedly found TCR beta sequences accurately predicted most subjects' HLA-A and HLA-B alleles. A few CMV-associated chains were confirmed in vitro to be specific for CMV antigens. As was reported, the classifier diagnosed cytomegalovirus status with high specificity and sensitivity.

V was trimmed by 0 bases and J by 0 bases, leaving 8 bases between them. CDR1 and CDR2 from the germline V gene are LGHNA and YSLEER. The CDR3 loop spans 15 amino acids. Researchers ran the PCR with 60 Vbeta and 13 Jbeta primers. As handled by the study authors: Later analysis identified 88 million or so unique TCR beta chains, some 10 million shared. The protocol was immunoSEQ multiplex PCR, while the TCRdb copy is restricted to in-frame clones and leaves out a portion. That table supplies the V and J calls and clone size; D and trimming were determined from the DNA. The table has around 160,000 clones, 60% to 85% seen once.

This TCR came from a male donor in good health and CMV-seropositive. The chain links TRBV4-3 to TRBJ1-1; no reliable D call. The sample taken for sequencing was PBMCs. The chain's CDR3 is CASSQEQLVNTEAFF. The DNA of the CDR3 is TGCGCCAGCAGCCAAGAACAGTTAGTGAACACTGAAGCTTTCTTT.